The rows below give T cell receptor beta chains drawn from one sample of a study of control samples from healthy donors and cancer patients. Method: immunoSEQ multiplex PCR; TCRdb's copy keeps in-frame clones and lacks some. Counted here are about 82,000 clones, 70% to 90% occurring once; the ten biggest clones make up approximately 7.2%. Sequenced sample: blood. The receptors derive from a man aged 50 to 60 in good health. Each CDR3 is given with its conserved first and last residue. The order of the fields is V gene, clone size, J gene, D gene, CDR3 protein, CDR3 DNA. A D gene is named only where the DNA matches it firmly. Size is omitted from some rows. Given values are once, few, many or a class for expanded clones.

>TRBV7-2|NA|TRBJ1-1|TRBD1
CASRRTGGAVVTEAFF
TGTGCCAGCAGACGGACAGGGGGCGCCGTGGTAACTGAAGCTTTCTTT
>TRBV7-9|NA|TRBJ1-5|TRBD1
CASSLGTGGGQPQHF
TGTGCCAGCAGCTTAGGGACAGGGGGAGGTCAGCCCCAGCATTTT
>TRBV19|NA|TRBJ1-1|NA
CASSSSKNTEAFF
TGTGCCAGTAGTAGCTCCAAGAACACTGAAGCTTTCTTT
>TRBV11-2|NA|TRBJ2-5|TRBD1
CASSRPGQQETQYF
TGTGCCAGCAGCCGACCGGGACAGCAAGAGACCCAGTACTTC
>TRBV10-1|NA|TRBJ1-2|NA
CASSEGSYGYTF
TGCGCCAGCAGTGAGGGGAGCTATGGCTACACCTTC
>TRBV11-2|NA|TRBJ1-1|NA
CASSPLDILNTEAFF
TGTGCCAGCAGCCCCCTGGACATTCTCAACACTGAAGCTTTCTTT
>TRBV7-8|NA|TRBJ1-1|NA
CASSSGLATENTEAFF
TGTGCCAGCAGCTCCGGACTAGCGACAGAAAACACTGAAGCTTTCTTT
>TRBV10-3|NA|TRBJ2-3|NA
CAISGLKPTDTQYF
TGTGCCATCAGTGGCCTGAAACCCACAGATACGCAGTATTTT
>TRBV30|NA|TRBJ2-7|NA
CAWSEVDYEQYF
TGTGCCTGGAGTGAAGTGGACTACGAGCAGTACTTC
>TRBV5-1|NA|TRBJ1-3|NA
CASSLGQFNSGNTIYF
TGCGCCAGCAGCTTGGGACAGTTCAACTCTGGAAACACCATATATTTT
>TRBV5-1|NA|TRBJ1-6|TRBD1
CASSPLGGTGGSSSYNSPLHF
TGCGCCAGCAGCCCCCTAGGGGGGACAGGGGGCTCAAGCTCCTATAATTCACCCCTCCACTTT
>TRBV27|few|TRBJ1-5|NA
CASSPRVEQPQHF
TGTGCCAGCAGTCCAAGGGTGGAACAGCCCCAGCATTTT
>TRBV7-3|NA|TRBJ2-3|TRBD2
CASSFGSGGVADTQYF
TGTGCCAGCAGCTTCGGAAGCGGGGGGGTCGCAGATACGCAGTATTTT
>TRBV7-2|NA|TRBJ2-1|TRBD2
CASSNSGPILNEQFF
TGTGCCAGCAGTAATAGCGGGCCTATCCTCAATGAGCAGTTCTTC
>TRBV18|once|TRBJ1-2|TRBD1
CASSRGTGSGYGYTF
TGTGCCAGCTCACGGGGGACAGGGAGTGGCTATGGCTACACCTTC
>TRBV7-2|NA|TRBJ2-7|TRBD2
CASSPGLAAGEQYF
TGTGCCAGCAGCCCCGGACTAGCGGCGGGGGAGCAGTACTTC
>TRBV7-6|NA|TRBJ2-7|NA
CASSLDGLTFYEQYF
TGTGCCAGCAGCTTGGATGGACTGACTTTCTACGAGCAGTACTTC
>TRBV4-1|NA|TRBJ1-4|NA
CASSPSGVTNEKLFF
TGCGCCAGCAGCCCATCGGGGGTAACTAATGAAAAACTGTTTTTT
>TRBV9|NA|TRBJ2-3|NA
CASSVRVGDTQYF
TGTGCCAGCAGCGTACGAGTTGGAGATACGCAGTATTTT
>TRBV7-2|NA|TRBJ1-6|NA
CASSLDLSPLHF
TGTGCCAGCAGCCTAGATCTTTCACCCCTCCACTTT
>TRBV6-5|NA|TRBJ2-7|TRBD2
CASSQGLAGDEQYF
TGTGCCAGCAGCCAGGGACTAGCGGGCGACGAGCAGTACTTC